Listed here are 21 T cell receptor beta chains from one sample, sequenced in a study of T cell responses to AZD1222 COVID-19 vaccine. Method: immunoSEQ multiplex PCR; TCRdb's copy keeps in-frame clones and lacks some. The sample lists some 120,000 clones, around 84% seen once, with about 28% in the top ten. This sample comprised peripheral blood, obtained 28 days after the second AZD1222 dose. All receptors come from an adult who received the AZD1222 COVID-19 vaccine.

This chain connects TRBV15 to TRBJ2-7; no clear D. V lost 0 bases and J lost 3, with 9 bases in between. Germline values: CDR1 LNHNV, CDR2 YYDKDF (reference sequence). This CDR3 spans 14 amino acids. The CDR3 nucleotides read TGTGCCACCAGCAGAGAAGACAAGGACTACGAGCAGTACTTC. Amino acid sequence: CATSREDKDYEQYF.

The gene calls are TRBV27 and TRBJ2-7; 7 bases agree with TRBD2. The germline CDR1 and CDR2 sequences are MNHEY and SMNVEV (reference sequence). There are 15 residues in the CDR3. The CDR3 DNA follows: TGTGGGGGGGGTCCGGGTTTGGGCCCCCCGAGCGAGCAGTACTTC. This gives the protein CGGGPGLGPPSEQYF.

This clone was found once. This chain uses TRBV6-5 with TRBJ1-4; D remains ambiguous. V was pared by 8 bases and J by 0 bases, with 13 bases between. Germline-derived CDR1 and CDR2 are MNHEY and SVGAGI. The CDR3 is 15 amino acids. CDR3 nucleotides: TGTGCCAGCCCCTCCGGGGTCACAACTAATGAAAAACTGTTTTTT. Protein: CASPSGVTTNEKLFF.

This rearrangement joins TRBV28 to TRBJ1-5, with 7 bases lining up with TRBD1. V lost 7 bases, J lost 3 bases, and 9 bases stayed unmatched. Germline CDR1 MDHEN, CDR2 SYDVKM. The CDR3 consists of 15 residues. The CDR3 region has the DNA TGTGCCAGCATTCCAGGGACAGCCGACAATCAGCCCCAGCATTTT. Residues: CASIPGTADNQPQHF.

This chain connects TRBV11-3 to TRBJ2-2; D perhaps matches TRBD1 (6 bases). Trimming stripped 5 bases from V and 0 bases from J, with 13 bases between. Germline values: CDR1 SGHNT, CDR2 YENEEA. The CDR3 totals 16 residues. This chain's CDR3 is CASSLYGQSNTGELFF. In DNA form, the CDR3 reads TGTGCCAGCAGCCTATATGGACAGTCGAACACCGGGGAGCTGTTTTTT. Full variable domain (outside the CDR3, taken from reference TRBV11-3 and TRBJ2-2): EAGVVQSPRYKIIEKKQPVAFWCNPISGHNTLYWYLQNLGQGPELLIRYENEEAVDDSQLPKDRFSAERLKGVDSTLKIQPAELGDSAVYLCASSLYGQSNTGELFFGEGSRLTVL.

V usage is TRBV5-1 and J usage is TRBJ2-2, with 9 bases lining up with TRBD2. This CDR3 has 18 residues. Germline V gene data show CDR1 as SGHRS and CDR2 as YFSETQ. Trimming at V came to 0 bases and at J to 2 bases, leaving 8 bases not matched to a gene. CDR3 region: CASSLELAGGTNTGELFF. The DNA for the CDR3 is TGCGCCAGCAGCTTGGAACTCGCGGGGGGGACTAACACCGGGGAGCTGTTTTTT.

The chain carries TRBV6-5 and TRBJ1-1, with D possibly TRBD1 on 6 matching bases. The CDR3 has 14 amino acids. V was cut by 5 bases and J by 4 bases, with 14 bases left in between. Germline CDR1 is MNHEY and CDR2 is SVGAGI. DNA for the CDR3: TGTGCCAGCAGTCGGGACACCGGGGGCACTGAAGCTTTCTTT. It translates to CASSRDTGGTEAFF.

This clone came up a few times. The rearrangement links TRBV18 to TRBJ2-7; 7 nucleotides match TRBD2. Trimming took 0 bases from V and 2 from J; bases not matched to a gene: 10. This CDR3 region has 17 residues. Germline-derived CDR1 and CDR2 are KGHSH and LQKENI. For the CDR3, the DNA is TGTGCCAGCTCACCACCCGGGGGAGGGGCCAACCCCTACGAGCAGTACTTC. Translated, it gives CASSPPGGGANPYEQYF.

The chain uses TRBV5-1 and TRBJ1-1; 9 nucleotides match TRBD1. CDR1 SGHRS and CDR2 YFSETQ come from the germline V gene. The J segment lost 4 bases and the V segment lost 3 bases, leaving 4 bases of the junction unmatched. The CDR3 totals 14 residues. The CDR3: CASSSGQGVTEAFF. DNA of the CDR3: TGCGCCAGCAGCTCGGGACAGGGTGTCACTGAAGCTTTCTTT.

This chain links TRBV4-3 with TRBJ2-1; 8 bases are a match to TRBD2. The CDR3 runs to 16 residues. Germline V CDR1 and CDR2: LGHNA, YSLEER. Losses at the gene ends were 1 base for V and 3 bases for J; bases not matched to a gene: 5. The CDR3 DNA reads TGCGCCAGCAGCCAAGTTGCGGGGGGACTCTACAATGAGCAGTTCTTC. Its translation is CASSQVAGGLYNEQFF.

The chain has TRBV30 and TRBJ1-6; no definite D call. This CDR3 comprises 13 residues. The germline V gene encodes CDR1 GTSNPN and CDR2 SVGIG (reference sequence). Trimming left V 4 bases short and J 8 bases short, with 12 bases between. This CDR3 reads CAWKGSKDSPLHF. For the CDR3, the DNA is TGTGCCTGGAAGGGCTCAAAGGATTCACCCCTCCACTTT. The full variable domain, its missing parts supplied by reference TRBV30 and TRBJ1-6, is SQTIHQWPATLVQPVGSPLSLECTVEGTSNPNLYWYRQAAGRGLQLLFYSVGIGQISSEVPQNLSASRPQDRQFILSSKKLLLSDSGFYLCAWKGSKDSPLHFGNGTRLTVT.

The rearrangement links TRBV28 to TRBJ1-5; D is possibly TRBD1 (5 bases). The CDR3 sequence is 12 residues long. CDR1 is MDHEN and CDR2 is SYDVKM in the germline V gene. V lost 10 bases and J 4 bases, leaving 11 bases between the germline ends. The CDR3 loop is CAIGTPNQPQHF. CDR3 DNA sequence: TGTGCCATCGGGACCCCAAATCAGCCCCAGCATTTT.

V is TRBV4-1 and J is TRBJ1-2, with 7 bases that match TRBD1. CDR1 MGHRA and CDR2 YSYEKL come from the germline V gene. With 1 base clipped from V and 4 bases from J, the junction kept 12 bases outside the gene matches. The CDR3 loop spans 17 amino acids. For the CDR3, the DNA is TGCGCCAGCAGCCAAGGGACAGGCCCTGCCCTACGCTATGGCTACACCTTC. This codes for CASSQGTGPALRYGYTF.

The rearrangement links TRBV7-2 to TRBJ1-2; the D gene is possibly TRBD1 (6 bases). CDR3 length equals 16 residues. CDR1 SGHTA and CDR2 FQGNSA come from the germline V gene. With 2 bases removed from V and 7 bases from J, the gap between germline ends came to 20 bases. The CDR3 is CASSLILGPGDLGYTF. CDR3 nucleotides: TGTGCCAGCAGCTTAATCCTCGGCCCAGGGGATCTTGGCTACACCTTC. The variable domain in full, completed from reference TRBV7-2 and TRBJ1-2, reads GAGVSQSPSNKVTEKGKDVELRCDPISGHTALYWYRQSLGQGLEFLIYFQGNSAPDKSGLPSDRFSAERTGGSVSTLTIQRTQQEDSAVYLCASSLILGPGDLGYTFGSGTRLTVV.

The chain couples TRBV16 to TRBJ2-4; possible D gene TRBD1, 6 bases. Trimming pared 8 bases from V and 5 bases from J, leaving 25 bases between. This CDR3 region has 17 residues. The germline V gene has CDR1 KGHSY and CDR2 FQNENV. This CDR3 is CASRRGVARGGQNIQYF. CDR3 bases: TGTGCCAGCCGCAGGGGTGTTGCCCGTGGGGGACAAAACATTCAGTACTTC.

The chain has TRBV7-6 and TRBJ1-6; 7 positions match TRBD1. The germline V gene has CDR1 SGHVS and CDR2 FNYEAQ. CDR3 length: 17 amino acids. Germline trimming cut 1 base from V and 5 bases from J; bases unmatched to any gene: 8. The CDR3 coding sequence is TGTGCCAGCAGCTTAGGTTTCAGGGGGTTCGATAATTCACCCCTCCACTTT. Translating it yields CASSLGFRGFDNSPLHF.

The rearrangement uses TRBV14 and TRBJ2-3; D gene ambiguous. The germline V gene encodes CDR1 SGHDN and CDR2 FVKESK. The length of the CDR3 is 13 residues. V lost 4 bases and J lost 1, with 6 bases in between. The CDR3: CASSPWGTDTQYF. The CDR3 DNA sequence: TGTGCCAGCAGCCCCTGGGGCACAGATACGCAGTATTTT.

The chain has TRBV5-4 and TRBJ1-6; 7 bases are a match to TRBD1. Trimming cost V 4 bases and J 7 bases; bases outside gene matches: 5. There are 14 residues in the CDR3. Germline-derived CDR1 and CDR2 are SGHNT and YYREEE (reference sequence). This CDR3 reads CASSQGQSNSPLHF. The DNA of the CDR3 is TGTGCCAGCAGCCAGGGACAGTCGAATTCACCCCTCCACTTT.

V gene TRBV5-4 combines with J gene TRBJ1-1; unclear D gene. This CDR3 contains 13 residues. V was cut by 2 bases and J by 5 bases, with 10 bases left in between. CDR1 SGHNT and CDR2 YYREEE come from the germline V gene (reference sequence). The DNA of the CDR3 is TGTGCCAGCAGCTTCCGGCCCCAGACTGAAGCTTTCTTT. Its translation: CASSFRPQTEAFF.

This clone was counted a single time. The chain is built from TRBV7-9 and TRBJ1-4; D gene ambiguous. The CDR3 loop spans 15 amino acids. Germline lookup yields CDR1 SEHNR and CDR2 FQNEAQ (reference sequence). V was trimmed by 7 bases and J by 3 bases, leaving 15 bases between them. CDR3 loop: CASTKGGPANEKLFF. CDR3 coding DNA: TGTGCCAGCACCAAGGGAGGTCCAGCTAATGAAAAACTGTTTTTT. The entire variable domain, with the rest obtained from reference TRBV7-9 and TRBJ1-4, is as follows: DTGVSQNPRHKITKRGQNVTFRCDPISEHNRLYWYRQTLGQGPEFLTYFQNEAQLEKSRLLSDRFSAERPKGSFSTLEIQRTEQGDSAMYLCASTKGGPANEKLFFGSGTQLSVL.

This clone was observed a few times. This chain links TRBV29-1 with TRBJ1-5, with TRBD1 identical over 8 bases. This CDR3 has 13 amino acids. The germline CDR1 and CDR2 sequences are SQVTM and ANQGSEA. V shed 6 bases, J shed 4 bases, and the junction held 5 bases outside the gene matches. The DNA of the CDR3 is TGCAGCGTCCTACAGGGGGTGAATCAGCCCCAGCATTTT. Residues: CSVLQGVNQPQHF.